Listed below are T cell receptor beta chains from one sample, sequenced in a study of human T cells and chemical hapten exposure. Each CDR3 protein is one row after TCRdb ran MiXCR on the RACE reads. The table has 360,000 or so distinct CDR3 sequences, 6% to 7% seen once; the top ten hold more than 5.5%. The sample in question was whole blood, obtained in connection with sensitization to the hapten diphenylcyclopropenone (DPC). These receptors all stem from a woman between 18 and 30 years old with alopecia areata. Some clones in this sample may be carry-over from other donors' samples. The CDR3 runs from the conserved cysteine through the conserved F or W.

J: TRBJ1-1
V: TRBV11-2
CDR3: CASSLDLVAEAFF

J: TRBJ2-1
V: TRBV6-2/TRBV6-3
CDR3: CASSQGVYEQFF

J: TRBJ1-2
V: TRBV6-5
CDR3: CASSYDGNYGYTF

J: TRBJ2-2
V: TRBV6-2/TRBV6-3
CDR3: CASSQVGGYSNTGELFF

J: TRBJ2-7
V: TRBV27
CDR3: CASSSPGRTYEQYF

J: TRBJ1-2
V: TRBV24-1
CDR3: CATSDPDRERRGYGYTF

J: TRBJ1-2
V: TRBV15
CDR3: CATSREATGVVGYTF

J: TRBJ1-1
V: TRBV5-1
CDR3: CASSSQGPNTEAFF

J: TRBJ2-3
V: TRBV28
CDR3: CASRPGGRTDTQYF

J: TRBJ2-3
V: TRBV25-1
CDR3: CASSVGTGADTQYF

J: TRBJ2-1
V: TRBV7-2
CDR3: CASSLDTAGQFF

J: TRBJ1-6
V: TRBV18
CDR3: CASSPGRQPSPLHF

J: TRBJ2-7
V: TRBV28
CDR3: CASSSYPPGLAVSDEQYF

J: TRBJ1-1
V: TRBV4-3
CDR3: CASSQDHGEQWTEAFF

J: TRBJ2-7
V: TRBV6-5
CDR3: CASSPGTSGGYVEQYF

J: TRBJ1-5
V: TRBV7-2
CDR3: CASSSVISNQPQHF

J: TRBJ1-1
V: TRBV20-1
CDR3: CSARGAEAEAFF

J: TRBJ2-3
V: TRBV6-5
CDR3: CASSYLGLAGGWDTQYF

J: TRBJ1-6
V: TRBV5-1
CDR3: CASSLEGTGSPLHF

J: TRBJ1-5
V: TRBV19
CDR3: CASSIAARPQHF

J: TRBJ1-5
V: TRBV28
CDR3: CASSLDNYQPQHF

J: TRBJ1-1
V: TRBV18
CDR3: CASSAPGRNTEAFF

J: TRBJ1-1
V: TRBV20-1
CDR3: CSARDFRGTEAFF

J: TRBJ2-3
V: TRBV20-1
CDR3: CSAKAGEITDTQYF

J: TRBJ1-4
V: TRBV4-3
CDR3: CASSQDYRNEKLFF

J: TRBJ2-1
V: TRBV3-1
CDR3: CASSPTSGGSYNEQFF

J: TRBJ1-5
V: TRBV7-9
CDR3: CASSGGSVSNSNQPQHF

J: TRBJ2-2
V: TRBV6-2/TRBV6-3
CDR3: CASSYRILSGELFF

J: TRBJ2-7
V: TRBV12-3/TRBV12-4
CDR3: CASSLPGTGTYEQYF

J: TRBJ1-1
V: TRBV29-1
CDR3: CSVDSSGLNTEAFF

J: TRBJ1-1
V: TRBV6-2/TRBV6-3
CDR3: CATQEQGVTEAFF

J: TRBJ2-7
V: TRBV12-3/TRBV12-4
CDR3: CASSYLGGRGYEQYF

J: TRBJ1-2
V: TRBV28
CDR3: CASSLFGGVQSYGYTF

J: TRBJ2-1
V: TRBV5-1
CDR3: CASSLVEGNEQFF

J: TRBJ1-2
V: TRBV6-5
CDR3: CASSYGDTTYGYTF

J: TRBJ2-2
V: TRBV7-2
CDR3: CASSPGQGETGELFF

J: TRBJ2-1
V: TRBV3-1
CDR3: CASSQIAGRGAGEQFF

J: TRBJ2-5
V: TRBV6-5
CDR3: CASSRGSRADQETQYF

J: TRBJ1-4
V: TRBV4-2
CDR3: CASSQDPRQGNEKLFF

J: TRBJ2-7
V: TRBV4-1
CDR3: CASSSRTGLGEGEQYF

J: TRBJ2-7
V: TRBV3-1
CDR3: CGDSSYEQYF

J: TRBJ1-2
V: TRBV7-2
CDR3: CASSFVGGNYGYTF

J: TRBJ1-1
V: TRBV20-1
CDR3: CSERTEAFF

J: TRBJ2-3
V: TRBV5-5
CDR3: CASSSDRVPDTQYF